This section outlines one TCR beta chain sequence together with its context. Its antigen remains unknown. The entry originates in a study of OX40 agonist ivuxolimab in advanced cancers. For the study at large: Participants could have had prior anti-PD-1, anti-PD-L1 or anti-CTLA-4 therapy, and approximately 37% had some. Three patients, one with hepatocellular carcinoma and two with cutaneous melanoma, achieved partial responses. Notes on the study in general: Certain nonresponding patients likewise had low normalized T-cell clonal expansion.

J was trimmed by 2 bases and V by 2 bases; bases with no gene match: 3. The germline CDR1 and CDR2 sequences are SGHTA and FQGNSA. The CDR3 totals 15 residues. Method: immunoSEQ multiplex PCR; TCRdb's copy keeps in-frame clones and lacks some. This sample has about 100,000 clones, with approximately 90% found just once. This chain links TRBV7-2 with TRBJ2-1, with 7 bases fitting TRBD1. Sequences were derived from CD4+ or CD8+ T cells sorted from blood, sampled in a trial of the OX40 agonist ivuxolimab. This TCR was sampled from an adult with an advanced solid tumor such as melanoma, head and neck, liver or kidney cancer. CDR3 DNA sequence: TGTGCCAGCAGCTTACAGGGGGTGGCCTACAATGAGCAGTTCTTC. This sequence encodes CASSLQGVAYNEQFF.